Shown below are 17 T cell receptor beta chains from a single sample sequenced in a study of blood T cell repertoires in COVID-19. The protocol was immunoSEQ multiplex PCR, while the TCRdb copy is restricted to in-frame clones and leaves out a portion. The sample lists about 330,000 clones; more than 70% were seen once. The sequenced sample was PBMCs or T cells enriched from blood (not recorded which). The receptor set was obtained from a woman younger than 45 who had recovered from COVID-19.

The CDR3 region has the DNA TGTGCCAGCTCGGGAGGGGCTGACTACGAGCAGTACTTC. Amino acid sequence: CASSGGADYEQYF. The chain recombines TRBV18 with TRBJ2-7, with 7 bases fitting TRBD2. V trimming: 6 bases; J trimming: 3 bases; junction bases outside the gene matches: 5. This CDR3 spans 13 amino acids. Germline CDR1 KGHSH, CDR2 LQKENI.

The chain recombines TRBV11-2 with TRBJ2-7; the match to TRBD2 covers 8 bases. V shed 10 bases and J 1 base; nucleotides not matched to a gene: 0. The CDR3 contains 11 residues. CDR1 and CDR2 from the germline V gene are SGHAT and FQNNGV. CDR3 protein: CATGGSYEQYF. The CDR3 nucleotides read TGTGCCACGGGGGGGTCCTACGAGCAGTACTTC.

The V call is TRBV15, the J call TRBJ1-2, with 7 bases identical to TRBD1. Looked up from germline, CDR1 is LNHNV and CDR2 is YYDKDF (reference sequence). The trim removed 4 bases at V and 3 bases at J, leaving 8 bases unmatched. The CDR3 loop spans 15 amino acids. The CDR3 DNA is TGTGCCACCAGCACTTCTTCAGGGGGTTACTATGGCTACACCTTC. This gives the protein CATSTSSGGYYGYTF. Full variable domain (outside the CDR3, taken from reference TRBV15 and TRBJ1-2): DAMVIQNPRYQVTQFGKPVTLSCSQTLNHNVMYWYQQKSSQAPKLLFHYYDKDFNNEADTPDNFQSRRPNTSFCFLDIRSPGLGDTAMYLCATSTSSGGYYGYTFGSGTRLTVV.

This chain links TRBV30 with TRBJ1-2; D not resolved. Trimming removed 2 bases from V and 7 bases from J, with 11 bases in between. Germline V gene lookup returns CDR1 GTSNPN and CDR2 SVGIG (reference sequence). The CDR3 contains 12 residues. The CDR3 sequence: CAWSSVHGGYTF. The CDR3 DNA sequence: TGTGCCTGGAGTTCCGTTCACGGTGGCTACACCTTC. The complete variable domain, with remaining parts taken from reference TRBV30 and TRBJ1-2, reads SQTIHQWPATLVQPVGSPLSLECTVEGTSNPNLYWYRQAAGRGLQLLFYSVGIGQISSEVPQNLSASRPQDRQFILSSKKLLLSDSGFYLCAWSSVHGGYTFGSGTRLTVV.

The gene calls are TRBV19 and TRBJ2-1, with 9 bases fitting TRBD1. The CDR3 spans 15 residues. Germline CDR1 reads LNHDA; CDR2 reads SQIVND (reference sequence). J gave up 8 bases and V 1 base, and 6 bases lay outside the gene matches. The CDR3, as DNA: TGTGCCAGTAGTATAGGTGGACAGGGGTGGGATGAGCAGTTCTTC. Its translation is CASSIGGQGWDEQFF.

This chain joins TRBV9 and TRBJ2-7; 8 bases align to TRBD1. The CDR3 runs to 15 residues. The germline gives CDR1 SGDLS, CDR2 YYNGEE. V dropped 4 bases and J dropped 6; count of bases not matched to a gene: 12. DNA for the CDR3: TGTGCCAGCAGCCCTCTCCAGGGGGCGATTCGCGAGCAGTACTTC. Amino acids: CASSPLQGAIREQYF. The whole variable domain, remainder taken from reference TRBV9 and TRBJ2-7, is DSGVTQTPKHLITATGQRVTLRCSPRSGDLSVYWYQQSLDQGLQFLIQYYNGEERAKGNILERFSAQQFPDLHSELNLSSLELGDSALYFCASSPLQGAIREQYFGPGTRLTVT.

This clone showed up just once. The chain couples TRBV7-5 to TRBJ1-4. TRBV7-5 is a recognized pseudogene. The CDR3 contains 17 residues. CDR3 sequence (DNA): TGTGTCAGAAGCCCCGGAGGGACGGTGCCCTGTAATGAAAAACTGTTTTTT. Translation gives CVRSPGGTVPCNEKLFF.

The gene calls are TRBV28 and TRBJ1-2, with D maybe TRBD1 (5 bases). This CDR3 is 12 amino acids long. CDR1 is MDHEN, CDR2 SYDVKM, per germline. V was cut by 10 bases and J by 0 bases, with 9 bases left in between. CDR3 DNA sequence: TGTGCCACCTCGGACACTAACTATGGCTACACCTTC. Protein sequence: CATSDTNYGYTF.

The chain is built from TRBV2 and TRBJ1-4, with TRBD1 matching over 9 bases. The V gene's germline CDR1 is SNHLY and CDR2 FYNNEI. This CDR3 contains 14 residues. Germline trimming cut 10 bases from V and 3 bases from J; bases unmatched to any gene: 6. CDR3 amino acids: CATNRQGANEKLFF. Here the CDR3 DNA reads TGTGCCACCAACCGACAGGGGGCTAATGAAAAACTGTTTTTT.

This clone was seen a handful of times. The rearrangement joins TRBV7-2 to TRBJ1-2; D uncertain. V was pared by 1 base and J by 8 bases, with 11 bases between. Germline loops: CDR1 SGHTA, CDR2 FQGNSA. The CDR3 is 13 amino acids. The CDR3 nucleotides are TGTGCCAGCAGCTTAGGGCCTCGTCTGGGCTACACCTTC. Translated, it gives CASSLGPRLGYTF.

The CDR3 DNA is TGTGCCAGCACCCGAGAGGGGGGGCCGGGGGATACGCAGTATTTT. This encodes CASTREGGPGDTQYF. V and J are TRBV2 and TRBJ2-3, with D perhaps TRBD2 (7 bases). CDR3 length: 15 residues. Germline lookup yields CDR1 SNHLY and CDR2 FYNNEI. Deletions cut 7 bases from V and 6 bases from J, with 20 bases between.

CDR3 residues: CASSPRTGLSSYNSPLHF. In DNA, the CDR3 is TGTGCCAGCAGCCCGCGGACAGGGCTTAGCTCCTATAATTCACCCCTCCACTTT. The chain uses TRBV7-2 and TRBJ1-6; 8 positions agree with TRBD1. Germline trimming cut 5 bases from V and 0 bases from J; bases unmatched to any gene: 9. Germline CDR1 reads SGHTA; CDR2 reads FQGNSA. The CDR3 runs 18 residues. Using reference TRBV7-2 and TRBJ1-6 for the parts outside the CDR3, the full variable domain is GAGVSQSPSNKVTEKGKDVELRCDPISGHTALYWYRQSLGQGLEFLIYFQGNSAPDKSGLPSDRFSAERTGGSVSTLTIQRTQQEDSAVYLCASSPRTGLSSYNSPLHFGNGTRLTVT.

The rearrangement links TRBV6-5 to TRBJ1-1; 7 bases map to TRBD1. With 4 bases clipped from V and 5 bases from J, the junction kept 4 bases outside the gene matches. Germline loops: CDR1 MNHEY, CDR2 SVGAGI. This CDR3 is 13 amino acids long. CDR3 in amino acids: CASSLRQGTEAFF. CDR3 coding DNA: TGTGCCAGCAGTTTGAGACAGGGAACTGAAGCTTTCTTT.

The J gene is TRBJ1-5, the V gene TRBV4-1; TRBD1 aligns across 8 bases. Per the germline V gene, CDR1 is MGHRA and CDR2 is YSYEKL. Losses at the gene ends were 5 bases for V and 4 bases for J; bases not matched to a gene: 10. The CDR3 loop spans 16 amino acids. CDR3 bases: TGCGCCAGCAGCGAAGGACAGGGATGGGGAAATCAGCCCCAGCATTTT. It yields the protein CASSEGQGWGNQPQHF.

The genes are TRBV13 and TRBJ1-6, with TRBD1 identical over 7 bases. There are 18 residues in the CDR3. V lost 5 bases and J lost 3; bases outside the gene matches: 13. Germline V lookup: CDR1 PRHDT, CDR2 FYEKMQ (reference sequence). The CDR3 is CASSPDPTGRLYNSPLHF. CDR3 coding DNA: TGTGCCAGCAGCCCGGACCCGACAGGGCGCCTCTATAATTCACCCCTCCACTTT.

The chain recombines TRBV5-1 with TRBJ2-1; D may be TRBD2 (5 bases). Per the germline V gene, CDR1 is SGHRS and CDR2 is YFSETQ. The CDR3 has 17 residues. V gave up 2 bases and J gave up 1 base, with 16 bases separating them. CDR3 sequence reads: CASSFIAPTGSYNEQFF. The DNA of the CDR3 is TGCGCCAGCAGCTTTATAGCCCCTACGGGGTCCTACAATGAGCAGTTCTTC.

This chain joins TRBV6-1 and TRBJ2-1; D call uncertain. The CDR3 extends over 16 amino acids. From germline, CDR1 is MNHNS and CDR2 SASEGT. Trimming stripped 4 bases from V and 2 bases from J, with 15 bases between. The CDR3 sequence is CASSAPSLTAYNEQFF. CDR3 DNA: TGTGCCAGCAGTGCCCCTAGTTTGACTGCCTACAATGAGCAGTTCTTC.